This T cell receptor beta chain was obtained from a study of cytomegalovirus exposure and HLA in healthy donors. A multiplex PCR was run with 60 Vbeta primers and 13 Jbeta primers. The method was immunoSEQ multiplex PCR; TCRdb's version includes in-frame clones alone and lacks a portion of them. Found here are about 150,000 clones, about two thirds of them singletons; the top ten hold under 2%. In the case of this clone: The antigen is unknown.

Broader study findings: As a later analysis revealed, the rate of TCR association differed by HLA locus, with DRB1 most and HLA-C fewest. Researchers counted 164 TCR beta chains as cytomegalovirus-associated. Productive rates of about 87% or about 30% were seen for most TCR beta V segments in an earlier analysis.

J lost 8 bases, V lost 8 bases, and 8 bases had no gene match. This CDR3 region has 13 residues. Germline-derived CDR1 and CDR2 are MNHEY and SMNVEV (reference sequence). Sequenced material: PBMCs. This receptor was obtained from a woman in her late teens or twenties in good health and CMV-seronegative. The rearrangement links TRBV27 to TRBJ1-4; 7 bases agree with TRBD1. The CDR3 spells CASSDRVNEKLFF. CDR3 DNA sequence: TGTGCCAGCTCCGACAGGGTTAACGAAAAACTGTTTTTT.